These 9 T cell receptor beta chains share one sample of origin, sequenced in a study of blood T cells in healthy people across ages. Primers used in a second PCR of roughly 6 to 11 cycles were a sample-barcoded 5' primer and a J-beta primer mix. One entry per CDR3 protein, called by TCRdb with MiXCR from the 5' RACE reads. The table lists about 730,000 distinct CDR3 sequences, about 42% of them singletons. Sequencing was performed on blood. All receptors derive from a woman in her fifties or sixties in good health.

There are a few counts of this clonotype. The gene calls are TRBV28 and TRBJ2-2; 7 nucleotides line up with TRBD1. With 5 bases clipped from V and 7 bases from J, the junction kept 7 bases outside the gene matches. This CDR3 has 14 amino acids. Per germline, CDR1 MDHEN and CDR2 SYDVKM. The CDR3 loop is CASSPPHRGGELFF. The CDR3 nucleotides are TGTGCCAGCAGTCCCCCCCACAGGGGCGGGGAGCTGTTTTTT.

This chain joins TRBV13 and TRBJ2-3, with unresolved D. This CDR3 has 15 residues. Deletions cut 1 base from V and 2 bases from J, with 10 bases between. Germline V gives CDR1 PRHDT, CDR2 FYEKMQ (reference sequence). The chain's CDR3 is CASSLVTGITDTQYF. In nucleotides, the CDR3 is TGTGCCAGCAGCTTAGTGACTGGGATCACAGATACGCAGTATTTT.

This clonotype occurred a few times. CDR3 coding DNA: TGTGCCAGCACCCAAGGGGGCTCCTACGAGCAGTACTTC. Residues: CASTQGGSYEQYF. The V call is TRBV27, the J call TRBJ2-7; perhaps TRBD1 as D (6 bases). Germline CDR1 and CDR2: MNHEY and SMNVEV (reference sequence). V shed 7 bases and J shed 0 bases, with 10 bases lying between them. This CDR3 comprises 13 residues.

This clonotype was seen a handful of times. The chain combines TRBV7-2 with TRBJ1-2, with TRBD1 matching 7 bases. Per germline, CDR1 SGHTA and CDR2 FQGNSA. The CDR3 totals 14 residues. V lost 5 bases, J lost 1 base, and 4 bases stayed unmatched. CDR3 protein: CASSMGQLNYGYTF. CDR3 DNA sequence: TGTGCCAGCAGCATGGGACAGCTTAACTATGGCTACACCTTC.

As concerns this clonotype: The junction departs from germline at one end; a sequencing error may be responsible. This sequence joins TRBV9 and TRBJ2-6, with D perhaps matching TRBD1 (6 bases). From germline, CDR1 is SGDLS and CDR2 YYNGEE. The CDR3 runs 17 residues. CDR3 amino acids: CASSVVGTISGVNVLTF. The CDR3 coding sequence is TGTGCCAGCAGCGTAGTTGGGACAATCTCTGGGGTCAACGTCCTGACTTTC.

The chain uses TRBV28 and TRBJ1-1; weak D call: TRBD1 (6 bases). The germline CDR1 and CDR2 sequences are MDHEN and SYDVKM. V was clipped by 10 bases and J by 7 bases, with 19 bases between them. This CDR3 comprises 13 residues. In DNA form, the CDR3 reads TGTGCCACCCTCAGGGGAGGGACGGTTGAAGCTTTCTTT. Translated, it gives CATLRGGTVEAFF. The whole variable domain, filled in from reference TRBV28 and TRBJ1-1, reads DVKVTQSSRYLVKRTGEKVFLECVQDMDHENMFWYRQDPGLGLRLIYFSYDVKMKEKGDIPEGYSVSREKKERFSLILESASTNQTSMYLCATLRGGTVEAFFGQGTRLTVV.

The chain employs TRBV6-2 or TRBV6-3 and TRBJ2-7, with 7 nucleotides matching TRBD2. CDR3 length equals 14 residues. V lost 8 bases to trimming and J lost 2 bases; unmatched junction nucleotides: 9. Germline-derived CDR1 and CDR2 are MNHEY and SVGEGT. For the CDR3, the DNA is TGTGCCAGCGCAGCCAGCGGGGTCCCCTACGAGCAGTACTTC. This gives the protein CASAASGVPYEQYF.

The chain combines TRBV18 with TRBJ2-2; no reliable D call. There are 15 residues in the CDR3. In germline, CDR1 is KGHSH, CDR2 LQKENI. V gave up 1 base and J gave up 1 base, with 7 bases separating them. The CDR3 DNA is TGTGCCAGCTCACCACAATCAGGGAACACCGGGGAGCTGTTTTTT. It codes for CASSPQSGNTGELFF.

The chain has TRBV20-1 and TRBJ2-1; the match to TRBD2 covers 7 bases. The CDR3 runs to 12 residues. Germline V gene lookup returns CDR1 DFQATT and CDR2 SNEGSKA (reference sequence). V lost 6 bases, J lost 9 bases, and 8 bases stayed unmatched. CDR3 in amino acids: CSARTREFEQFF. Here the CDR3 DNA reads TGCAGTGCAAGGACTAGAGAATTTGAGCAGTTCTTC.